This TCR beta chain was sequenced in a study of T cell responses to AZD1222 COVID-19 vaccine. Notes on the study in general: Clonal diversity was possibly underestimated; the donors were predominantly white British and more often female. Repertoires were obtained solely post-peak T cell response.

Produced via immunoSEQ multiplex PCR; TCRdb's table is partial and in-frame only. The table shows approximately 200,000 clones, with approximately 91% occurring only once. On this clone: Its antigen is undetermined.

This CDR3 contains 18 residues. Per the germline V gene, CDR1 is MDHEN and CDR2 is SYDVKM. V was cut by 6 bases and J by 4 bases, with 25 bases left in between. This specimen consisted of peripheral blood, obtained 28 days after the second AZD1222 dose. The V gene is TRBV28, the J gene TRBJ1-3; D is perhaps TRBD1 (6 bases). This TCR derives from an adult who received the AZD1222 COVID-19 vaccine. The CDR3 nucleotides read TGTGCCAGCAGCCCGACGGATCGGGTGCGGACAGCAGGAAACACCATATATTTT. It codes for CASSPTDRVRTAGNTIYF.